The entry below gives a single T cell receptor beta chain sequence along with its context. Its antigen is as yet unknown. These data originate in a study of radiotherapy plus CTLA-4 blockade in lung cancer. Study at large: Disease control was present in around a third of patients, and objective responses in approximately 18%. Notes on the study in general: Strongest reported response predictors: early blood clone changes and post-radiation interferon-beta. Subsequent to radiotherapy plus ipilimumab, tumor-derived TCR clones underwent expansion in blood.

The V end lost 5 bases, the J end lost 2 bases, and 13 bases lay between the germline ends. This CDR3 is built from 15 residues. Germline V gene lookup returns CDR1 SEHNR and CDR2 FQNEAQ (reference sequence). The study gave focal radiation plus ipilimumab CTLA-4 blockade to patients with chemo-refractory metastatic non-small-cell lung cancer. Repertoires were generated with immunoSEQ multiplex PCR, while TCRdb's copy carries only in-frame clones and drops some. The table shows tens of thousands of clones, with roughly 85% occurring only once. This TCR was recovered from a human donor with non-small cell lung cancer who had a complete response to radiotherapy plus ipilimumab. The J gene is TRBJ2-1, the V gene TRBV7-9; unclear D gene. Sequences were derived from peripheral blood, sampled from a patient treated with radiotherapy plus ipilimumab. The CDR3 DNA sequence: TGTGCCAGCAGCGCTTGGGCTACACCCTACAATGAGCAGTTCTTC. Residues: CASSAWATPYNEQFF.